This paragraph reports one T cell receptor (beta chain). Its antigen is not known. Total RNA was isolated from each sample in quantities of at least 6 micrograms. PCR was performed a second time for roughly 6 to 12 cycles using a sample-barcoded 5' primer and a J-beta primer mix. TCRdb fed the 5' RACE reads into MiXCR, producing one record per CDR3 protein. Of roughly 830,000 distinct CDR3 sequences listed, approximately 59% are singletons. This entry is derived from a study of blood T cells in healthy people across ages. Notes on the study in general: Diversity of TCR beta per million T cells declined in a roughly linear way with age. The study found more naive CD4+ cells and higher diversity in long-lived than aged donors.

The sequence was obtained from a man aged 30-40 years in good health. Sequenced: blood.

CDR3 nucleotide sequence: TGCAGTGCTAGCAGGGACAGTTCCTACGAGCAGTACTTC. It translates to CSASRDSSYEQYF. The gene calls are TRBV20-1 and TRBJ2-7; TRBD1 matches at 7 bases. CDR3 length: 13 residues. V lost 3 bases to trimming and J lost 1 base; unmatched junction nucleotides: 3. Germline V gives CDR1 DFQATT, CDR2 SNEGSKA (reference sequence).